One sample yielded the 9 T cell receptor beta chains listed below, sequenced in a study of OX40 agonist ivuxolimab in advanced cancers. Repertoires were generated with immunoSEQ multiplex PCR, while TCRdb's copy carries only in-frame clones and drops some. The repertoire has tens of thousands of clones, approximately 89% of them found once; the top ten carry roughly 1.1%. The sequencing here drew on CD4+ or CD8+ T cells sorted from blood, taken in a trial of the OX40 agonist ivuxolimab. The receptors were sampled from an adult with an advanced solid tumor such as melanoma, head and neck, liver or kidney cancer.

The genes are TRBV2 and TRBJ2-1; 7 nucleotides align to TRBD2. Germline values: CDR1 SNHLY, CDR2 FYNNEI. Losses at the gene ends were 8 bases for V and 0 bases for J; bases not matched to a gene: 4. The CDR3 length is 14 residues. CDR3 DNA: TGTGCCAGCCAAGCGGGAACCTCCTACAATGAGCAGTTCTTC. This encodes CASQAGTSYNEQFF.

The chain carries TRBV4-3 and TRBJ1-4, with a weak D call TRBD1 (5 bases). CDR1 LGHNA and CDR2 YSLEER come from the germline V gene. The ends were cut back, 1 base at V and 3 bases at J, with 6 bases in the middle. This CDR3 region has 14 residues. The CDR3 bases are TGCGCCAGCAGCCAAGCGGGGCCTAATGAAAAACTGTTTTTT. Translated, it gives CASSQAGPNEKLFF.

This chain joins TRBV10-3 and TRBJ1-2; 7 nucleotides line up with TRBD1. The length of the CDR3 is 15 residues. V gave up 6 bases and J gave up 3 bases; unmatched junction bases: 10. Germline CDR1 is ENHRY and CDR2 is SYGVKD. The CDR3 spells CAIRGDSGVDYGYTF. In nucleotides, the CDR3 is TGTGCCATCAGGGGGGACAGCGGGGTCGACTATGGCTACACCTTC.

The rearrangement joins TRBV10-3 to TRBJ2-7, with 10 nucleotides matching TRBD1. Trimming removed 6 bases from V and 5 bases from J; junction bases left unmatched: 10. There are 15 residues in the CDR3. Germline V gene sequence: CDR1 ENHRY, CDR2 SYGVKD. The CDR3 loop reads CAISPGTGVSHEQYF. The CDR3 region has the DNA TGTGCCATCAGCCCAGGGACAGGGGTTTCCCACGAGCAGTACTTC.

The V gene is TRBV6-1, the J gene TRBJ2-7, with D tentatively TRBD2 (5 bases). This CDR3 has 8 residues. Germline V lookup: CDR1 MNHNS, CDR2 SASEGT. In DNA form, the CDR3 reads TGTAAAGCGGAAGAGCAGTACTTC. Translating gives CKAEEQYF.

The V gene is TRBV19, the J gene TRBJ2-6; D may be TRBD1 or TRBD2 (6 bases each). Trimming stripped 3 bases from V and 1 base from J, with 19 bases between. Germline assignment: CDR1 LNHDA and CDR2 SQIVND (reference sequence). The CDR3 length is 19 residues. Written as DNA, the CDR3 is TGTGCCAGTAGTATTGGAGCCCAGGGGACTTATTCTGGGGCCAACGTCCTGACTTTC. Its protein is CASSIGAQGTYSGANVLTF.

The genes are TRBV5-5 and TRBJ2-5; 7 nucleotides line up with TRBD1. CDR3 length equals 16 residues. V shed 4 bases and J 1 base; nucleotides not matched to a gene: 10. The V gene's germline CDR1 is SGHKS and CDR2 YYEKEE (reference sequence). The chain's CDR3 is CASSPSVTGAQETQYF. The CDR3 DNA reads TGTGCCAGCAGCCCTTCCGTCACAGGGGCCCAAGAGACCCAGTACTTC. Supplemented by reference TRBV5-5 and TRBJ2-5, the full variable domain reads DAGVTQSPTHLIKTRGQQVTLRCSPISGHKSVSWYQQVLGQGPQFIFQYYEKEERGRGNFPDRFSARQFPNYSSELNVNALLLGDSALYLCASSPSVTGAQETQYFGPGTRLLVL.

The chain links TRBV19 to TRBJ2-3, with D perhaps TRBD2 (5 bases). V lost 7 bases to trimming and J lost 3 bases, with 17 bases between them. This CDR3 region has 15 residues. Germline V CDR1 and CDR2: LNHDA, SQIVND (reference sequence). For the CDR3, the DNA is TGTGCCAGTAACGGACGCCGGGGAGAAACAGATACGCAGTATTTT. This codes for CASNGRRGETDTQYF.

V is TRBV6-5 and J is TRBJ2-3; D is uncertain. The CDR3 extends over 14 amino acids. The ends were cut back, 3 bases at V and 1 base at J, with 8 bases in the middle. CDR1 is MNHEY, CDR2 SVGAGI, per germline. The CDR3 is CASSYSGGTDTQYF. The CDR3 nucleotides read TGTGCCAGCAGTTATTCGGGCGGCACAGATACGCAGTATTTT.